Reported below is one T cell receptor beta chain. Trimming took off 3 bases at V and 0 bases at J, with 9 bases between the two ends. The CDR3 spans 15 residues. The V gene's germline CDR1 is LGHNA and CDR2 YSLEER. TCRdb keeps only in-frame clones here, not all; method: immunoSEQ multiplex PCR. The repertoire holds some 120,000 clones, with 85% to 95% as singletons. The entry originates in a study of control samples from healthy donors and cancer patients. This TCR was sampled from a man in his fifties with head and neck cancer. Input material: PBMCs. The chain joins TRBV4-3 to TRBJ2-1; D unclear. Here the CDR3 reads CASSQDPSSYNEQFF. The CDR3 DNA reads as TGCGCCAGCAGCCAGGACCCGAGCTCCTACAATGAGCAGTTCTTC.